The entry that follows covers one T cell receptor beta chain sequence. Its target is not known. The data stem from a study of CD8 T cells in Susac syndrome. An amount of RNA that ranged from 0.5 to 1 ug was reverse transcribed with random hexamers. Across 54 Vbeta and 13 Jbeta, immunoSEQ multiplex PCR amplified TCR beta CDR3. TCRdb re-analysed the immunoSEQ multiplex PCR reads in MiXCR, keeping a single row per CDR3 protein. The data hold roughly 180,000 distinct CDR3 sequences, with just under 95% observed a single time. V was pared by 7 bases and J by 1 base, with 7 bases of the junction left unmatched. Germline-derived CDR1 and CDR2 are MDHEN and SYDVKM. CDR3 length equals 15 residues. Findings and caveats of the study: It was acknowledged in the study that the number of individuals who were included in its TCR sequencing and HLA analysis was relatively small.

The sample consisted of CD4+ T cells from PBMCs. V usage is TRBV28 and J usage is TRBJ2-7; 10 nucleotides agree with TRBD2. The TCR comes from a human donor in good health. CDR3 sequence reads: CASIIAGGPSYEQYF. The CDR3 bases are TGTGCCAGCATTATAGCGGGAGGCCCTTCCTACGAGCAGTACTTC.